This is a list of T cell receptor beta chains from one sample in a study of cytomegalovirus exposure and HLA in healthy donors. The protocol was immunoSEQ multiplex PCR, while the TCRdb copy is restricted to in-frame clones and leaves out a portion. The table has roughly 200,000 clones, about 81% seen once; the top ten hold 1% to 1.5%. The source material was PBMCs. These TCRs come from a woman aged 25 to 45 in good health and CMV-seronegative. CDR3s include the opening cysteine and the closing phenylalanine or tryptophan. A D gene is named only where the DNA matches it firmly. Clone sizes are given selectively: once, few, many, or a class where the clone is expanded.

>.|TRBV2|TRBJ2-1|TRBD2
TGTGCCAGCAGAGAACTAGCGGGGACCTACAATGAGCAGTTCTTC
CASRELAGTYNEQFF
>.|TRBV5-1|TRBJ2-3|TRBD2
TGCGCCAGCAGCTTGGAGGGGACTAGCCCCTGGGATACGCAGTATTTT
CASSLEGTSPWDTQYF
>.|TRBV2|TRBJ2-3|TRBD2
TGTGCCAGCAGTGGGATAGCGGGGATCACAGATACGCAGTATTTT
CASSGIAGITDTQYF
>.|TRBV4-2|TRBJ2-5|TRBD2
TGTGCCAGCAGCCAAGACGGGACTAGCGGGAGGGGAGAGACCCAGTACTTC
CASSQDGTSGRGETQYF
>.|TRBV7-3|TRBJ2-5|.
TGTGCCAGCAGCTTAGGCGCAGGGGCCCCCCAAGAGACCCAGTACTTC
CASSLGAGAPQETQYF
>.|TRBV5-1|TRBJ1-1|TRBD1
TGCGCCAGCAGCCAAGGACAGGGGGGGAACACTGAAGCTTTCTTT
CASSQGQGGNTEAFF
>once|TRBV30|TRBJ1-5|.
TGTGCCTGGGACCAGGGGAGCAATCAGCCCCAGCATTTT
CAWDQGSNQPQHF
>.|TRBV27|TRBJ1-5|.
TGTGCCAGCAGTCCTTCGGGAGTTAGCAATCAGCCCCAGCATTTT
CASSPSGVSNQPQHF
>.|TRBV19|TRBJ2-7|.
TGTGCCAGTAGTATAGATGGCCTTGTCGCCTCCGAGCAGTACTTC
CASSIDGLVASEQYF
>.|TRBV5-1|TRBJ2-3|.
TGCGCCAGCAGCCCAGGCCCTAGCACAGATACGCAGTATTTT
CASSPGPSTDTQYF
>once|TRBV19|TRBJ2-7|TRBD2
TGTGCCAGTAGCAACCGGGACTACAGTTACGAGCAGTACTTC
CASSNRDYSYEQYF
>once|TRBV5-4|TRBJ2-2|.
TGTGCCAGCAGCCGCCGGGACGGGGAGCTGTTTTTT
CASSRRDGELFF
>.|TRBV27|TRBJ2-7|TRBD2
TGTGCCAGCAGTCAGCTAGCGGGGGGATCCTACGAGCAGTACTTC
CASSQLAGGSYEQYF
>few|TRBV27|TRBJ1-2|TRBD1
TGTGCCAGCAGCCACCTGGGACAGGGTCATGGCTACACCTTC
CASSHLGQGHGYTF
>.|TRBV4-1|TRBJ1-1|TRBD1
TGCGCCAGCAGCCTCCGGACAGGGGGCTCTGAAGCTTTCTTT
CASSLRTGGSEAFF
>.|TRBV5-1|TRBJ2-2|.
TGCGCCAGCAGCTTAAGGCCGGAGAGCAACACCGGGGAGCTGTTTTTT
CASSLRPESNTGELFF
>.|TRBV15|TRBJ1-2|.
TGTGCCACCAGCACAACAACAGGGAGCTCTGGCTACACCTTC
CATSTTTGSSGYTF